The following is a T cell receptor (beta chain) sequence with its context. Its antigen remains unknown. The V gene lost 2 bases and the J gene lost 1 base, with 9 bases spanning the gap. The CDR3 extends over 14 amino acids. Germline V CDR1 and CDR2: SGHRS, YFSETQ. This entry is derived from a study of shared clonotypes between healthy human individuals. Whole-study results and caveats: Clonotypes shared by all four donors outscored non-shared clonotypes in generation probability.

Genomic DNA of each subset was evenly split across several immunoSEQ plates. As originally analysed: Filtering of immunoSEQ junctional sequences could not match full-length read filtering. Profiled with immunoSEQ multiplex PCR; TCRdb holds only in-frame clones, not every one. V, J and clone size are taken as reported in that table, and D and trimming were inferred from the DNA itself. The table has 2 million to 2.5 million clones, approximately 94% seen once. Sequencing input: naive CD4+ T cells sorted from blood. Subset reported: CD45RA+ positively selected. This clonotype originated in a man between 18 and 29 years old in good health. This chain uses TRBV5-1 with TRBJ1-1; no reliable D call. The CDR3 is CASSFGPANTEAFF. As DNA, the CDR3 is TGCGCCAGCAGCTTCGGGCCAGCGAACACTGAAGCTTTCTTT.